The rows below give T cell receptor beta chains drawn from one sample of a study of vaccination and CD4 T cells after COVID-19. Antigens of these TCRs are unknown. MiXCR was run by TCRdb on the PCR reads, yielding one entry per CDR3 protein. Seen here are some 11,000 distinct CDR3 sequences, under 40% observed once, and the top ten hold 20% to 25%. Sequenced sample: cultured CD4+ T cells from blood. The receptors derive from a human donor with COVID-19. Both conserved end residues are part of each CDR3. The D gene is left open where the match is weak. Clone size is shown for a subset of rows, as once, few, many or a class of expanded clone.

NA	15	TRBV10-3	TRBD2	TRBJ2-7	CAIRLTSGELYEQYF	TGTGCCATCAGATTAACTAGCGGGGAACTCTACGAGCAGTACTTC
NA	15	TRBV2	TRBD1	TRBJ2-1	CASSDWSGGYNEQFF	TGTGCCAGCAGTGATTGGTCAGGGGGCTACAATGAGCAGTTCTTC
NA	16	TRBV5-1	NA	TRBJ1-5	CASSPGGGGSNQPQHF	TGCGCCAGCAGCCCGGGCGGGGGAGGAAGCAATCAGCCCCAGCATTTT
NA	16	TRBV24-1	TRBD1	TRBJ2-2	CATSDAGTGDAGELFF	TGTGCCACCAGTGATGCCGGGACAGGGGATGCCGGGGAGCTGTTTTTT
NA	15	TRBV5-4	NA	TRBJ2-7	CASSPAGNIAYEQYF	TGTGCCAGCAGTCCCGCCGGGAATATTGCTTACGAGCAGTACTTC
NA	15	TRBV7-2	TRBD1	TRBJ1-1	CASRSPGQRNTEAFF	TGTGCCAGCAGAAGTCCGGGACAGAGAAACACTGAAGCTTTCTTT
NA	15	TRBV30	NA	TRBJ1-4	CAWNLAWGQDEKLFF	TGTGCCTGGAATCTCGCGTGGGGGCAGGATGAAAAACTGTTTTTT
few	15	TRBV19	NA	TRBJ2-2	CASSIVWGNTGELFF	TGTGCCAGTAGTATAGTTTGGGGGAACACCGGGGAGCTGTTTTTT
NA	16	TRBV7-3	NA	TRBJ2-3	CASSLSPSTSTDTQYF	TGTGCCAGCAGCTTAAGTCCTAGCACTAGCACAGATACGCAGTATTTT
NA	15	TRBV4-1	NA	TRBJ1-6	CASTRTGRDNSPLHF	TGCGCCAGCACTCGAACCGGGCGCGATAATTCACCCCTCCACTTT
NA	12	TRBV10-2	NA	TRBJ2-5	CVSTRGRETQYF	TGCGTCAGCACGCGGGGCCGCGAGACCCAGTACTTC
NA	16	TRBV6-5	NA	TRBJ1-2	CASSYSGTHGFYGYTF	TGTGCCAGCAGTTACTCCGGGACCCATGGGTTTTATGGCTACACCTTC
NA	11	TRBV20-1	NA	TRBJ2-7	CSASPGSEQYF	TGCAGTGCCAGCCCAGGGAGCGAGCAGTACTTC
few	14	TRBV20-1	NA	TRBJ2-2	CSATDRTNTGELFF	TGCAGTGCCACAGACAGAACGAACACCGGGGAGCTGTTTTTT
NA	14	TRBV7-9	NA	TRBJ1-3	CASSLDGSGNTIYF	TGTGCCAGCAGCTTAGACGGCTCTGGAAACACCATATATTTT
few	16	TRBV6-2/TRBV6-3	TRBD2	TRBJ2-5	CASNGLSGGAGETQYF	TGTGCCAGCAATGGACTCAGCGGGGGGGCCGGTGAGACCCAGTACTTC
NA	11	TRBV2	NA	TRBJ1-2	CASRLMGGYTF	TGTGCCAGCAGACTAATGGGTGGCTACACCTTC
NA	13	TRBV20-1	TRBD1	TRBJ1-6	CSPHDRVGPPLHF	TGCAGTCCTCACGACAGGGTCGGGCCACCCCTCCACTTT
few	15	TRBV6-1	TRBD1	TRBJ1-1	CASSLRQGINTEAFF	TGTGCCAGCAGTCTTCGACAGGGGATCAACACTGAAGCTTTCTTT
NA	15	TRBV10-3	TRBD2	TRBJ2-3	CAISAGLASSDTQYF	TGTGCCATCAGTGCGGGACTAGCGTCATCAGATACGCAGTATTTT
few	15	TRBV11-2	TRBD1	TRBJ2-1	CASSSRTGAYNEQFF	TGTGCCAGCAGTTCACGGACAGGGGCTTACAATGAGCAGTTCTTC
NA	15	TRBV7-9	TRBD1	TRBJ1-1	CASSPYRGINTEAFF	TGTGCCAGCAGCCCCTACAGGGGGATCAACACTGAAGCTTTCTTT
once	16	TRBV28	TRBD1	TRBJ1-3	CASSLQDRKTGNTIYF	TGTGCCAGCAGTTTACAGGACAGGAAAACTGGAAACACCATATATTTT
few	15	TRBV12-3/TRBV12-4	NA	TRBJ2-7	CASSPPVVSSYEQYF	TGTGCCAGCAGCCCCCCGGTCGTATCTTCCTACGAGCAGTACTTC
few	14	TRBV20-1	TRBD1	TRBJ2-7	CSALDRGSSYEQYF	TGCAGTGCCCTTGACAGGGGATCTTCCTACGAGCAGTACTTC
NA	12	TRBV12-3/TRBV12-4	NA	TRBJ1-1	CASSFGPDKAFF	TGTGCCAGCAGTTTCGGACCTGATAAAGCTTTCTTT
NA	14	TRBV20-1	NA	TRBJ2-3	CSSPDGASTDTQYF	TGCAGTTCCCCGGACGGGGCTAGCACAGATACGCAGTATTTT
few	15	TRBV2	TRBD1	TRBJ2-3	CASSLGTGGTDTQYF	TGTGCCAGCAGTTTAGGGACAGGGGGCACAGATACGCAGTATTTT
NA	16	TRBV19	TRBD2	TRBJ2-4	CASSMGREGAKNIQYF	TGTGCCAGTAGTATGGGGCGGGAGGGGGCCAAAAACATTCAGTACTTC
NA	15	TRBV28	NA	TRBJ1-3	CASSFEGSQGNTIYF	TGTGCCAGCAGTTTTGAGGGGTCGCAAGGAAACACCATATATTTT
NA	16	TRBV21-1	NA	TRBJ2-7	CASSKVLGEGTYEQYF	TGTGCCAGCAGCAAAGTGTTGGGGGAAGGTACATACGAGCAGTACTTC
NA	15	TRBV5-1	NA	TRBJ2-5	CASSLEGKIRGTQYF	TGCGCCAGCAGCTTGGAGGGGAAGATTCGTGGGACCCAGTACTTC
NA	13	TRBV2	NA	TRBJ1-2	CASKNREFYGYTF	TGTGCCAGCAAAAACAGGGAGTTTTATGGCTACACCTTC
NA	15	TRBV19	TRBD1	TRBJ1-6	CASSISGTVGSPLHF	TGTGCCAGTAGTATTTCCGGGACAGTCGGTTCACCCCTCCACTTT